This is a list of T cell receptor beta chains from one sample in a study of tumor-infiltrating lymphocytes in primary liver carcinoma. TCRdb re-called the multiplex PCR reads through MiXCR, storing one row per CDR3 protein. The data show around 210,000 distinct CDR3 sequences, with around three fifths seen just once and 5.5% to 9% held by the top ten. Sequencing was carried out using peripheral blood. Receptors originate from a woman aged 55-75 years with primary liver carcinoma and hepatitis B virus infection. CDR3s include the opening cysteine and the closing phenylalanine or tryptophan. Each record gives: clone size, J gene, D gene, V gene, CDR3 protein, CDR3 DNA. The D gene is left open where the match is weak. Only some rows state a clone size, as once, few, many or a class for expanded clones.

once | TRBJ2-5 | TRBD1 | TRBV11-3 | CACNSTGTGGANSQETQYF | TGTGCCTGCAACTCTACCGGGACAGGGGGCGCGAACTCCCAAGAGACCCAGTACTTC
- | TRBJ2-1 | TRBD2 | TRBV4-1 | CASSQETSGSLRSYNEQFF | TGCGCCAGCAGCCAAGAAACTAGCGGGAGCCTCAGATCCTACAATGAGCAGTTCTTC
many | TRBJ2-5 | TRBD1 | TRBV11-3 | CASSLRQGVSGTQYF | TGTGCCAGCAGCTTACGGCAGGGGGTAAGCGGGACCCAGTACTTC
many | TRBJ1-1 | - | TRBV5-1 | CASSPRLTLNTEAFF | TGCGCCAGCAGCCCTCGGCTGACTCTGAACACTGAAGCTTTCTTT
- | TRBJ2-1 | TRBD1 | TRBV30 | CVWSVVEGDRRTRSSYNEQFF | TGTGTCTGGAGTGTGGTTGAGGGGGACAGGCGGACACGGAGCTCCTATAATGAGCAGTTCTTC
- | TRBJ1-5 | - | TRBV11-2 | CASSLVVGRATDTQHF | TGTGCCAGCAGCTTAGTAGTTGGACGGGCGACAGATACGCAGCATTTT
many | TRBJ1-2 | TRBD1 | TRBV5-8 | CASSRRGTGYLNYGYTF | TGTGCCAGCAGCCGCCGGGGGACAGGTTATCTTAACTATGGCTACACCTTC
once | TRBJ2-3 | - | TRBV11-2 | CASSFSLPGATDTQYF | TGTGCCAGCAGCTTCTCCCTTCCAGGGGCCACAGATACGCAGTATTTC
- | TRBJ1-2 | - | TRBV4-1 | CSSSQGAAITYGYTF | TGCTCCAGCAGCCAAGGGGCAGCCATAACCTATGGCTACACCTTC
- | TRBJ1-2 | - | TRBV7-9 | CVSSLGQGGNYGYTF | TGTGTCAGCAGCTTAGGGCAGGGAGGAAACTATGGCTACACCTTC
- | TRBJ1-6 | TRBD1 | TRBV5-1 | CASSLGAGTGLNSPLHF | TGCGCCAGCAGCTTGGGGGCCGGGACAGGGCTTAATTCACCCCTCCACTTT
- | TRBJ2-3 | TRBD2 | TRBV27 | CVSCSRLAGGTDTQYF | TGTGTCAGCTGTTCCAGACTAGCGGGAGGCACAGATACGCAGTATTTT
- | TRBJ1-2 | - | TRBV11-2 | CASSGDNVIYGFTF | TGTGCCAGCAGCGGGGACAATGTCATCTATGGCTTCACCTTC
- | TRBJ2-2 | TRBD2 | TRBV4-1 | CASSQGRTRIGGELFF | TGCGCCAGCAGCCAAGGCAGGACTAGAATTGGCGGGGAGCTGTTTTTT
- | TRBJ1-5 | - | TRBV28 | CASAGQYSNQPQHF | TGTGCCAGCGCCGGGCAATATAGCAATCAGCCCCAGCATTTT
- | TRBJ2-7 | TRBD2 | TRBV11-3 | CVSSTGTSGRRGSNKHYF | TGTGTCAGCAGCACCGGGACTAGCGGGAGGCGGGGGTCTAACAAGCACTACTTC
- | TRBJ2-1 | TRBD2 | TRBV10-2 | CASSESGLAGGPHNEQFF | TGCGCCAGCAGTGAGTCTGGACTAGCGGGAGGGCCCCACAATGAGCAGTTCTTC
many | TRBJ2-1 | TRBD2 | TRBV28 | CASSLGGRAGNEQFF | TGTGCCAGCAGTTTAGGCGGGAGGGCCGGGAATGAGCAGTTCTTC
- | TRBJ1-5 | TRBD1 | TRBV6-1 | CASKKETGTGFGNHPQHF | TGTGCTAGCAAAAAAGAGACCGGGACAGGGTTTGGCAATCACCCCCAGCATTTT
once | TRBJ2-2 | TRBD1 | TRBV4-2 | CGSSQDRGDTGELFF | TGTGGCAGCAGCCAAGACAGGGGTGACACCGGGGAGCTGTTTTTT
once | TRBJ2-7 | - | TRBV7-2 | CTSSWDVLGDEQYF | TGTACCAGCAGCTGGGATGTACTTGGAGACGAGCAGTACTTC
- | TRBJ2-5 | TRBD1 | TRBV30 | CAWSVNRGETQYF | TGTGCCTGGAGTGTAAACAGGGGGGAGACCCAGTACTTC
- | TRBJ2-3 | - | TRBV11-2 | CASSLTGAEDTQYF | TGTGCCAGTAGCTTAACGGGAGCCGAAGATACGCAGTATTTT
- | TRBJ1-6 | TRBD1 | TRBV14 | CASSQAGTGSGPLHF | TGTGCCAGCAGCCAAGCCGGGACAGGTTCGGGACCCCTCCACTTT
few | TRBJ2-4 | TRBD1 | TRBV5-1 | CASSLGPGQEPSIQYF | TGCGCCAGCAGCTTGGGGCCGGGACAGGAACCGTCCATTCAGTACTTC
- | TRBJ2-4 | - | TRBV28 | CASSPPGLARNIQYF | TGTGCGAGCAGCCCTCCCGGGTTGGCCAGAAACATTCAGTACTTC
- | TRBJ2-3 | TRBD2 | TRBV18 | CASSPPGGRTTDTQYF | TGTGCCAGCTCACCCCCTGGCGGGAGGACGACAGATACGCAGTATTTT
- | TRBJ2-1 | TRBD2 | TRBV11-2 | CASSLRSGRVPNEQFF | TGTGCCAGCAGCCTACGTAGCGGGAGGGTCCCAAATGAGCAGTTCTTC
many | TRBJ2-5 | - | TRBV12-3/TRBV12-4 | CASSPRYLKTQYF | TGTGCCAGCAGCCCCAGATATTTGAAGACCCAGTACTTC
many | TRBJ2-7 | TRBD2 | TRBV5-1 | CASSLDRAASGRQSYEQYF | TGCGCCAGCAGCTTGGACAGGGCGGCTAGCGGGAGGCAATCCTACGAGCAGTACTTC
- | TRBJ1-6 | TRBD1 | TRBV20-1 | CSARDTGGGNSPLHF | TGCAGTGCTAGAGATACAGGGGGCGGTAATTCACCCCTCCACTTT
- | TRBJ2-1 | TRBD2 | TRBV25-1 | CASSTIGLALYNEQFF | TGTGCCAGCAGTACCATCGGACTAGCCCTTTACAATGAGCAGTTCTTC
many | TRBJ1-1 | - | TRBV4-1 | CASGRPLSGEAFF | TGCGCCAGCGGCAGACCCCTATCGGGTGAAGCTTTCTTT
- | TRBJ1-5 | - | TRBV6-6 | CASRGQSLSNQPQLF | TGTGCCAGCAGAGGACAGAGTCTAAGCAATCAGCCCCAGCTTTTT
medium-sized | TRBJ2-5 | TRBD2 | TRBV11-2 | CASSLGSASGQETQYF | TGTGCCAGCAGCTTAGGATCGGCTAGCGGACAAGAGACCCAGTACTTC
- | TRBJ2-1 | - | TRBV11-1 | CASTGPHITGNERFF | TGTGCCAGCACGGGCCCCCATATAACGGGAAATGAGCGGTTCTTC
- | TRBJ1-6 | TRBD1 | TRBV6-5 | CASRTGSSYNSPVHF | TGTGCCAGCAGGACAGGGAGCTCCTATAATTCACCTGTCCACTTT
- | TRBJ2-3 | TRBD2 | TRBV4-2 | CASSQEGAGVGADTQYF | TGTGCCAGCAGCCAAGAAGGAGCGGGAGTCGGCGCAGATACGCAGTATTTT
- | TRBJ2-6 | - | TRBV6-2/TRBV6-3 | CASRPGRNSGANVLTF | TGTGCCAGCAGGCCCGGACGGAACTCTGGGGCCAACGTCCTGACTTTC
many | TRBJ2-7 | - | TRBV29-1 | CSVGEAEQYF | TGCAGCGTTGGAGAGGCCGAGCAGTACTTC